This TCR beta chain was recorded in a study of CD4 and CD8 cells across lung adenocarcinoma regions. TCRdb reprocessed the PCR reads with MiXCR, giving one entry per CDR3 protein. Among around 20,000 distinct CDR3 sequences, 46% were seen once, and the ten largest hold 15% to 20%. The patients had localized lung adenocarcinoma, a non-small cell subtype. Germline assignment: CDR1 MNHNS and CDR2 SASEGT. There are 14 residues in the CDR3. What was sequenced was CD4+ T cells from the margin of a lung tumor. V and J are TRBV6-1 and TRBJ2-5, with TRBD1 as a possible D gene (6 bases). The sequence was collected from a male donor with lung adenocarcinoma. The CD4 and CD8 labels of this study may be unreliable. CDR3 loop: CAGSGGRGKETQYF. The CDR3 nucleotides read TGTGCGGGCAGTGGGGGCCGCGGCAAAGAGACCCAGTACTTC.